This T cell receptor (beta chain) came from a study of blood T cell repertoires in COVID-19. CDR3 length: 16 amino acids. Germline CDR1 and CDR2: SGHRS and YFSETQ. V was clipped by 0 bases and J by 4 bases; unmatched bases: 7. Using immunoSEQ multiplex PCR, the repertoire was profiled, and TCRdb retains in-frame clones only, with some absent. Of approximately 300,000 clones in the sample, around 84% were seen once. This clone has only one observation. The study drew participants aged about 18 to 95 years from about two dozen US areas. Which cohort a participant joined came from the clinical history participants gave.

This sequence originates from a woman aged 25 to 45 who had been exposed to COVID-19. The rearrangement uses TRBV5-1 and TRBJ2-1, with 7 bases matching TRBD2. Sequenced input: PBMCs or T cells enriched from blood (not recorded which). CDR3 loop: CASSLAGTMVYNEQFF. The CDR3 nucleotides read TGCGCCAGCAGCTTGGCCGGGACTATGGTATACAATGAGCAGTTCTTC.